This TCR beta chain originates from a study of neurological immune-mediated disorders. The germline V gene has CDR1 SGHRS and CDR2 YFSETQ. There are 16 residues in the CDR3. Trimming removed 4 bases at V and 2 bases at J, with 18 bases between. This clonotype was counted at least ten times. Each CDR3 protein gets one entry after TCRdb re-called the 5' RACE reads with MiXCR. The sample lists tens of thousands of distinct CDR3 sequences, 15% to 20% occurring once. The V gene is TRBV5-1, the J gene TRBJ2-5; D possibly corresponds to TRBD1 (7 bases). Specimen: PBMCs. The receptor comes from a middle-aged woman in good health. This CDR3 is CASSPGDSGLQETQYF. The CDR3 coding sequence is TGCGCCAGCAGCCCTGGGGACAGCGGACTACAAGAGACCCAGTACTTC.